This T cell receptor beta chain appears in the sequencing data of a study of blood T cell repertoires in COVID-19. Study summary: Sites in the United States, Italy and Spain provided acute and convalescent COVID-19 samples. Sample material is recorded as cDNA or gDNA derived from T cells, B-cell-depleted T cells, or PBMCs.

The CDR3 runs to 12 residues. Germline assignment: CDR1 KGHSH and CDR2 LQKENI. V lost 4 bases, J lost 5 bases, and 9 bases lay in between. Source study methods: Estimated nucleated cell counts came from reference gene primer amplification. Generated by immunoSEQ multiplex PCR, the TCRdb table keeps only in-frame clones and is missing some. That table is the source of V, J and clone size, and D and trimming were worked out from the DNA. The sample contains approximately 670,000 clones, 80% to 90% of which appear only once. The sample taken for sequencing was peripheral blood. The clonotype was recovered from a woman in her late teens or twenties with acute or convalescent COVID-19. V and J are TRBV18 and TRBJ2-7; maybe TRBD1 (6 bases). CDR3 coding DNA: TGTGCCAGCTCACAGGACAGCCACGAGCAGTACTTC. Amino acids: CASSQDSHEQYF.